This T cell receptor (beta chain) derives from a study of patients and donors after allogeneic stem cell transplantation. Germline V lookup: CDR1 DFQATT, CDR2 SNEGSKA (reference sequence). CDR3 length: 14 amino acids. V was trimmed by 2 bases and J by 5 bases, leaving 13 bases between them. Using its own MiXCR run on the RT-PCR reads, TCRdb lists one record per CDR3 protein. The sample contains 200,000 to 250,000 distinct CDR3 sequences, around an eighth of which appear only once. The rearrangement uses TRBV20-1 and TRBJ1-5; D might be TRBD1 (5 bases). This TCR was sampled from a human donor who was either an allogeneic HSCT recipient or a stem cell or donor lymphocyte infusion donor (not recorded which). It is not recorded whose cells these are; they may come from a transplant donor. Sequenced material: blood, either unsorted or a sorted T cell fraction (not recorded which). The CDR3 DNA is TGCAGTGCTAGAATGCAGGGATGGGATCAGCCCCAGCATTTT. The encoded protein is CSARMQGWDQPQHF.